The 21 T cell receptor beta chains below were found in one sample sequenced in a study of blood T cell repertoires in COVID-19. Sequencing was performed with immunoSEQ multiplex PCR; in TCRdb, only in-frame clones are kept and a portion is missing. There are some 200,000 clones in the sample; more than 80% occur only once, and 7.5% to 10% lies in the top ten. The sequenced sample was PBMCs or T cells enriched from blood (not recorded which). These receptors were taken from a man aged 35-49 years who had recovered from COVID-19.

This clone came up many times. The chain employs TRBV29-1 and TRBJ2-7, with D perhaps TRBD2 (6 bases). The CDR3 is 13 amino acids. Trimming took 4 bases from V and 7 from J, leaving 17 bases between them. Per germline, CDR1 SQVTM and CDR2 ANQGSEA. In DNA, the CDR3 is TGCAGCGTTGGACGGGGGTCCCATTCGGAGCAGTACTTC. Protein product: CSVGRGSHSEQYF.

The J gene is TRBJ2-2, the V gene TRBV3-1 (or the pseudogene TRBV3-2); a possible D gene is TRBD1 (5 bases). Trimming left V 4 bases short and J 2 bases short, with 20 bases between. The CDR3 length is 18 residues. The germline CDR1 and CDR2 sequences are LGHDT and YNNKEL (reference sequence). The CDR3 protein is CASSLKLWGRVNTGELFF. The CDR3 nucleotides are TGTGCCAGCAGCCTCAAATTGTGGGGCCGAGTAAACACCGGGGAGCTGTTTTTT.

This chain links TRBV3-1 (or the pseudogene TRBV3-2) with TRBJ2-7, with TRBD2 matching 8 bases. CDR1 is LGHDT, CDR2 YNNKEL, per germline (reference sequence). V was pared by 0 bases and J by 3 bases, with 1 base of the junction left unmatched. The length of the CDR3 is 14 residues. CDR3 in DNA: TGTGCCAGCAGCCAAGATACTAGCGGCTACGAGCAGTACTTC. Amino acids: CASSQDTSGYEQYF.

This clone occurred a few times. The rearrangement uses TRBV6-5 and TRBJ2-7; the D gene is possibly TRBD1 (5 bases). Trimming took 6 bases from V and 1 from J, leaving 10 bases between them. The V gene's germline CDR1 is MNHEY and CDR2 SVGAGI. This CDR3 is built from 13 residues. The CDR3 spells CASRTVNSYEQYF. Written as DNA, the CDR3 is TGTGCCAGCAGGACAGTAAATTCCTACGAGCAGTACTTC.

The chain is built from TRBV6-2 or TRBV6-3 and TRBJ2-7; tentatively, D is TRBD2 (6 bases). The germline gives CDR1 MNHEY, CDR2 SVGEGT. V lost 0 bases and J 9 bases, leaving 9 bases between the germline ends. The length of the CDR3 is 12 residues. The CDR3 region has the DNA TGTGCCAGCAGTTACTCGAGGGGAGGGCAGTACTTC. It is translated as CASSYSRGGQYF.

This clone was counted between two and nine times. J is TRBJ2-1 and V is TRBV30; 10 nucleotides match TRBD2. The CDR3 loop spans 14 amino acids. The V gene's germline CDR1 is GTSNPN and CDR2 SVGIG (reference sequence). V was clipped by 6 bases and J by 4 bases; unmatched bases: 6. The CDR3 protein is CACLPAGGYNEQFF. The CDR3 nucleotides are TGTGCCTGTCTCCCAGCGGGAGGGTACAATGAGCAGTTCTTC.

This chain uses TRBV7-9 with TRBJ1-4, with a possible D match to TRBD1 (6 bases). Germline values: CDR1 SEHNR, CDR2 FQNEAQ (reference sequence). Trimming took 2 bases from V and 6 from J, leaving 10 bases between them. The CDR3 contains 14 residues. Written as DNA, the CDR3 is TGTGCCAGCAGCTTAACCGGGGGGCATGAAAAACTGTTTTTT. This translates into CASSLTGGHEKLFF.

The rearrangement joins TRBV24-1 to TRBJ2-3; D unresolved. Germline V gene lookup returns CDR1 KGHDR and CDR2 SFDVKD. CDR3 size: 19 residues. V was shortened by 12 bases and J by 0 bases, with 30 bases between the two germline ends. The CDR3 region is CAPAGYFGRRTLSTDTQYF. CDR3 sequence (DNA): TGTGCCCCAGCAGGCTACTTTGGTAGACGCACCCTAAGCACAGATACGCAGTATTTT.

This chain connects TRBV9 to TRBJ2-7, with 11 bases aligning to TRBD2. Per the germline V gene, CDR1 is SGDLS and CDR2 is YYNGEE. The CDR3 runs to 16 residues. Trimming at V came to 0 bases and at J to 6 bases, leaving 8 bases not matched to a gene. CDR3 in amino acids: CASSVAHSGRGAEQYF. Here the CDR3 DNA reads TGTGCCAGCAGCGTAGCGCATAGCGGGAGGGGGGCCGAGCAGTACTTC.

V gene TRBV7-3 combines with J gene TRBJ1-1; 9 positions match TRBD1. The V gene's germline CDR1 is SGHTA and CDR2 FQGTGA. The CDR3 contains 13 residues. V shed 8 bases and J 5 bases; nucleotides not matched to a gene: 6. CDR3: CASQGQGKTEAFF. The CDR3 DNA follows: TGTGCCAGCCAAGGACAGGGGAAGACTGAAGCTTTCTTT.

V usage is TRBV6-4 and J usage is TRBJ2-1; 12 bases fit TRBD2. V shed 5 bases, J shed 5 bases, and the junction held 7 bases outside the gene matches. The CDR3 length is 16 residues. CDR1 and CDR2 (germline): MRHNA, SNTAGT. In DNA form, the CDR3 reads TGTGCCAGCAGTACACTAGCGGGGGGTAAAAACAATGAGCAGTTCTTC. Its translation: CASSTLAGGKNNEQFF.

This chain links TRBV7-9 with TRBJ2-1, with D possibly TRBD2 on 6 matching bases. V was shortened by 5 bases and J by 0 bases, with 14 bases between the two germline ends. This CDR3 contains 16 residues. The germline CDR1 and CDR2 sequences are SEHNR and FQNEAQ (reference sequence). CDR3 DNA: TGTGCCAGCAGCCGAGGGACTTTTAGCTCCTACAATGAGCAGTTCTTC. This gives the protein CASSRGTFSSYNEQFF.

This clone is a singleton in its sample. The V and J genes are TRBV27 and TRBJ1-1, with D perhaps matching TRBD1 (5 bases). The CDR3 consists of 13 residues. Per germline, CDR1 MNHEY and CDR2 SMNVEV (reference sequence). V was shortened by 3 bases and J by 5 bases, with 10 bases between the two germline ends. CDR3 sequence: CASSFLSGTEAFF. CDR3 coding DNA: TGTGCCAGCAGTTTTCTTTCAGGGACTGAAGCTTTCTTT.

This clone has ten or more counts. Different DNA sequences within this sample yield the same CDR3. The chain employs TRBV6-5 and TRBJ1-2; no clear D. V lost 5 bases to trimming and J lost 7 bases, with 14 bases between them. This CDR3 spans 13 amino acids. In germline, CDR1 is MNHEY, CDR2 SVGAGI. CDR3 sequence: CASSPRVVGGYTF. The CDR3 nucleotides read TGTGCCAGCAGTCCTCGGGTTGTAGGTGGCTACACCTTC.

The V and J genes are TRBV6-5 and TRBJ1-2; no reliable D call. The CDR3 has 13 residues. V lost 2 bases and J 4 bases, leaving 8 bases between the germline ends. Germline CDR1 is MNHEY and CDR2 is SVGAGI. The CDR3 region has the DNA TGTGCCAGCAGTTACGGCCCGGGCTATGGCTACACCTTC. Translation: CASSYGPGYGYTF.

This sequence joins TRBV2 and TRBJ1-2; D is possibly TRBD1 (6 bases). Looked up from germline, CDR1 is SNHLY and CDR2 is FYNNEI. V shed 6 bases and J shed 4 bases, with 15 bases lying between them. The CDR3 is made up of 14 amino acids. CDR3 sequence (DNA): TGTGCCAGCAGCCCGAGGACAGATCTCTATGGCTACACCTTC. It is translated as CASSPRTDLYGYTF. Full variable domain (rest looked up from reference TRBV2 and TRBJ1-2): EPEVTQTPSHQVTQMGQEVILRCVPISNHLYFYWYRQILGQKVEFLVSFYNNEISEKSEIFDDQFSVERPDGSNFTLKIRSTKLEDSAMYFCASSPRTDLYGYTFGSGTRLTVV.

The V call is TRBV18, the J call TRBJ1-2; the D is unclear. Germline V gives CDR1 KGHSH, CDR2 LQKENI. V was trimmed by 8 bases and J by 8 bases, leaving 15 bases between them. The CDR3 is 12 residues long. The CDR3 is CASASEVGGYTF. For the CDR3, the DNA is TGTGCCAGCGCGTCGGAGGTTGGCGGCTACACCTTC.

The rearrangement joins TRBV6-5 to TRBJ1-2; TRBD1 might be the D (5 bases). V lost 0 bases to trimming and J lost 6 bases, with 11 bases between them. Germline V CDR1 and CDR2: MNHEY, SVGAGI. This CDR3 has 14 residues. This CDR3 is CASSYSGGPDGYTF. The CDR3 DNA is TGTGCCAGCAGTTACTCGGGGGGTCCGGATGGCTACACCTTC.

CDR3 region: CSVEDPRAAEAFF. In DNA form, the CDR3 reads TGCAGCGTTGAAGATCCGAGGGCGGCTGAAGCTTTCTTT. The chain employs TRBV29-1 and TRBJ1-1; D is ambiguous. CDR1 SQVTM and CDR2 ANQGSEA come from the germline V gene. This CDR3 comprises 13 residues. Trimming stripped 0 bases from V and 6 bases from J, with 11 bases between.

This clone is a singleton in its sample. Possible read error: a much larger clone is one base away. This sample includes further DNA sequences coding for the same CDR3. V and J are TRBV19 and TRBJ1-2, with 9 nucleotides matching TRBD1. Trimming took 3 bases from V and 5 from J; bases not matched to a gene: 1. Germline V gene lookup returns CDR1 LNHDA and CDR2 SQIVND (reference sequence). The CDR3 contains 13 residues. CDR3 DNA sequence: TGTGCCAGTAGTATCGGGACAGGGTATGGCTACACCTTC. Protein product: CASSIGTGYGYTF.

The chain links TRBV5-8 to TRBJ2-4, with D maybe TRBD2 (6 bases). V lost 1 base and J 3 bases, leaving 8 bases between the germline ends. This CDR3 is built from 14 residues. Germline assignment: CDR1 SGHTS and CDR2 YDEGEE. The CDR3 region has the DNA TGTGCCAGCAGCTTGCCCGGGGGCAAAAACATTCAGTACTTC. As protein: CASSLPGGKNIQYF.